A single sample gave rise to the 14 T cell receptor beta chains below, sequenced in a study of molecular identifiers for immune sequencing clone quantification. MiXCR was run by TCRdb on the PCR reads, yielding one entry per CDR3 protein. The sample comprises about 630,000 distinct CDR3 sequences, 25% of which are singletons, and about 0.81% rests with the top ten. The source material was naive CD8+ T cells from blood, with Jurkat cell RNA spiked in. Subset given: FACS-sorted CD8+CD4-CCR7+CD45RA+ naive T cells. The source of these receptors is a human donor in good health. Some libraries in this study had Jurkat cell RNA spiked in.

This clonotype was seen more than once but under ten times. The V gene is TRBV27, the J gene TRBJ2-2; D gene ambiguous. Trimming removed 0 bases at V and 5 bases at J, with 7 bases between. Germline-derived CDR1 and CDR2 are MNHEY and SMNVEV (reference sequence). There are 14 residues in the CDR3. For the CDR3, the DNA is TGTGCCAGCAGTTTATCGATCGGAACCGGGGAGCTGTTTTTT. Its translation is CASSLSIGTGELFF.

About this clonotype: This may be a read error: a much more frequent sequence differs by one nucleotide. V and J are TRBV5-1 and TRBJ2-7; the D call may be TRBD1 or TRBD2 (5 bases each). Trimming shortened V by 3 bases and J by 3 bases, and 10 bases separated the two germline ends. This CDR3 contains 13 residues. Germline CDR1 SGHRS, CDR2 YFSETQ. In DNA, the CDR3 is TGCGCCAGCAGCTGGGGACCGCACTACGAGCAGTACTTC. Protein: CASSWGPHYEQYF.

The rearrangement joins TRBV11-3 to TRBJ2-7; 9 bases fit TRBD2. CDR1 SGHNT and CDR2 YENEEA come from the germline V gene. After removal of 5 bases from V and 5 bases from J, the junction contained 7 bases not matched to a gene. This CDR3 spans 14 amino acids. The CDR3 region has the DNA TGTGCCAGCAGCGCGGGACTAGCTGTCGACGAGCAGTACTTC. Its translation: CASSAGLAVDEQYF. Drawing the rest from reference TRBV11-3 and TRBJ2-7, the complete variable domain is EAGVVQSPRYKIIEKKQPVAFWCNPISGHNTLYWYLQNLGQGPELLIRYENEEAVDDSQLPKDRFSAERLKGVDSTLKIQPAELGDSAVYLCASSAGLAVDEQYFGPGTRLTVT.

This clonotype came up many times. This rearrangement joins TRBV7-3 to TRBJ2-2; no reliable D call. The CDR3 is 13 residues long. Between the trimmed V and J ends, which lost 0 bases and 6 bases, there was a span of 5 bases. Germline V lookup: CDR1 SGHTA, CDR2 FQGTGA. The CDR3 loop reads CASSLTGSGELFF. CDR3 coding DNA: TGTGCCAGCAGCTTAACGGGTTCCGGGGAGCTGTTTTTT.

The table lists this clonotype with a few counts. The chain joins TRBV24-1 to TRBJ2-4, with TRBD2 identical over 8 bases. The ends lost 10 bases at V and 1 base at J; junction bases unmatched: 2. Germline assignment: CDR1 KGHDR and CDR2 SFDVKD. This CDR3 is built from 13 residues. This chain's CDR3 is CATSGGAKNIQYF. CDR3 coding DNA: TGTGCCACGTCGGGGGGGGCCAAAAACATTCAGTACTTC.

V gene TRBV15 combines with J gene TRBJ1-1; 10 nucleotides align to TRBD1. The CDR3 spans 15 residues. The V gene's germline CDR1 is LNHNV and CDR2 YYDKDF (reference sequence). V was pared by 3 bases and J by 5 bases, with 6 bases of the junction left unmatched. CDR3 coding DNA: TGTGCCACCAGCAGGAGACAGGGGGCAGGGACTGAAGCTTTCTTT. It is translated as CATSRRQGAGTEAFF.

On this clonotype: One end of the junction varies from germline; a read error may be responsible. The chain recombines TRBV12-3 or TRBV12-4 with TRBJ2-5; 8 positions match TRBD1. This CDR3 spans 13 amino acids. In nucleotides, the CDR3 is TGTGCCAGCAGGCCAGGGGGCCAAGAGACCCAGCACTTC. The encoded protein is CASRPGGQETQHF.

Notes on this clonotype: This may arise from a read error, as a much more abundant clone is one base away. The genes are TRBV24-1 and TRBJ2-1; 7 bases line up with TRBD1. Germline lookup yields CDR1 KGHDR and CDR2 SFDVKD. V shed 4 bases and J 7 bases; nucleotides not matched to a gene: 15. This CDR3 contains 17 residues. The CDR3 sequence is CATSDETTGPESNEQFF. CDR3 bases: TGTGCCACCAGTGACGAAACGACAGGGCCCGAGTCGAATGAGCAGTTCTTC.

The rearrangement uses TRBV11-2 and TRBJ1-4; 11 bases align to TRBD1. V gave up 4 bases and J gave up 7 bases; unmatched junction bases: 8. From germline, CDR1 is SGHAT and CDR2 FQNNGV. This CDR3 spans 16 amino acids. The CDR3 is CASSSPGQGAGEKLFF. The CDR3 nucleotides read TGTGCCAGCAGCTCACCCGGACAGGGGGCAGGTGAAAAACTGTTTTTT.

This clonotype turned up a few times. The CDR3 DNA reads as TGCGCCAGCAGGCAACCCCGGGGAGAAGCTTTCTTT. Translation: CASRQPRGEAFF. V usage is TRBV4-1 and J usage is TRBJ1-1; D is unclear. The V gene's germline CDR1 is MGHRA and CDR2 YSYEKL. V was clipped by 6 bases and J by 8 bases, with 13 bases between them. The CDR3 runs to 12 residues.

This clonotype was seen a handful of times. V usage is TRBV27 and J usage is TRBJ1-6; D might be TRBD1 (5 bases). The CDR3 consists of 14 residues. The ends were cut back, 2 bases at V and 8 bases at J, with 10 bases in the middle. CDR1 is MNHEY, CDR2 SMNVEV, per germline (reference sequence). This chain's CDR3 is CASSLGTLHSPLHF. The CDR3 DNA sequence: TGTGCCAGCAGTTTAGGGACCCTCCATTCACCCCTCCACTTT.

This clonotype was detected ten times or more. This sequence joins TRBV5-6 and TRBJ2-7; 8 bases are a match to TRBD1. V gave up 3 bases and J gave up 3 bases; unmatched junction bases: 5. The CDR3 extends over 14 amino acids. CDR1 SGHDT and CDR2 YYEEEE come from the germline V gene. Here the CDR3 reads CASSSGQGDYEQYF. In DNA form, the CDR3 reads TGTGCCAGCAGCTCAGGACAGGGAGACTACGAGCAGTACTTC.

With respect to this clonotype: A much larger clonotype is one base distant, so this may be a read error. The gene calls are TRBV18 and TRBJ2-1; D is uncertain. V lost 8 bases and J lost 10, with 12 bases in between. CDR1 and CDR2 (germline): KGHSH, LQKENI. The CDR3 runs 11 residues. For the CDR3, the DNA is TGTGCCAGCCCCCCCGTTCTCGAGCAGTTCTTC. It encodes CASPPVLEQFF.

This clonotype showed up many times. This chain uses TRBV28 with TRBJ2-7; TRBD2 matches at 9 bases. The V and J ends lost 4 bases and 5 bases, in that order; junction bases with no gene match: 12. The CDR3 is 16 residues long. Germline CDR1 and CDR2: MDHEN and SYDVKM. The CDR3 is CASSSLRAGGYHEQYF. The CDR3 DNA sequence: TGTGCCAGCAGTTCCCTCCGGGCGGGAGGGTACCACGAGCAGTACTTC.